This is a list of T cell receptor beta chains from one sample in a study of blood T cell repertoires in COVID-19. Some clones are missing from TCRdb's copy, which holds only in-frame ones; the method was immunoSEQ multiplex PCR. This sample has more than 85,000 clones, with less than 90% found just once. Sequenced: peripheral blood. The source is a woman aged 55-70 years with acute or convalescent COVID-19. Both conserved end residues are part of each CDR3. Each record gives: CDR3 DNA, CDR3 protein, V gene, clone size, J gene, D gene. D genes are given only for firm matches. The size field is filled for only some rows; it gives once, few, many or a size class.

CDR3 DNA: TGTGCCTGGGACAGGGTTGGTTCACCCCTCCACTTT; CDR3 protein: CAWDRVGSPLHF; V gene: TRBV30; clone size: once; J gene: TRBJ1-6; D gene: TRBD1
CDR3 DNA: TGCGCCAGCAGCTCGCCTCCGAGGAATGAGCAGTTCTTC; CDR3 protein: CASSSPPRNEQFF; V gene: TRBV5-1; clone size: few; J gene: TRBJ2-1; D gene: NA
CDR3 DNA: TGTGCCAGCAGCCAAGAAGGGACTAGCAGAGAGACCCAGTACTTC; CDR3 protein: CASSQEGTSRETQYF; V gene: TRBV3-1/TRBV3-2; clone size: few; J gene: TRBJ2-5; D gene: TRBD2
CDR3 DNA: TGTGCCAGCAGTTTTGGAGAGGATCAGCCCCAGCATTTT; CDR3 protein: CASSFGEDQPQHF; V gene: TRBV12-3/TRBV12-4; clone size: NA; J gene: TRBJ1-5; D gene: NA
CDR3 DNA: TGTGCCAGCTCCGACACAGGGGTTTGGGCAGCTTTCTTT; CDR3 protein: CASSDTGVWAAFF; V gene: TRBV18; clone size: NA; J gene: TRBJ1-1; D gene: TRBD1
CDR3 DNA: TGTGCCAGCTCACGGGGCCAGAACACTGAAGCTTTCTTT; CDR3 protein: CASSRGQNTEAFF; V gene: TRBV18; clone size: NA; J gene: TRBJ1-1; D gene: NA
CDR3 DNA: TGTGCCAGCAGTTACAGGGGGCGGGCGCAGTACTTC; CDR3 protein: CASSYRGRAQYF; V gene: TRBV28; clone size: NA; J gene: TRBJ2-7; D gene: TRBD1
CDR3 DNA: TGTGCCAGCAGCTTTGATTCCAGGGTAGGATATGGCTACACCTTC; CDR3 protein: CASSFDSRVGYGYTF; V gene: TRBV7-4; clone size: NA; J gene: TRBJ1-2; D gene: NA
CDR3 DNA: TGTGCCAGCAGTTTATGGCAGGGCCCCTATGGCTACACCTTC; CDR3 protein: CASSLWQGPYGYTF; V gene: TRBV28; clone size: few; J gene: TRBJ1-2; D gene: NA
CDR3 DNA: TGTGCCAGTATGCACACAACTAATGAAAAACTGTTTTTT; CDR3 protein: CASMHTTNEKLFF; V gene: TRBV19; clone size: NA; J gene: TRBJ1-4; D gene: NA
CDR3 DNA: TGTGCCAGCAGCTTAGGTATATTAGCGGGAGGAGACAGTGAGCAGTTCTTC; CDR3 protein: CASSLGILAGGDSEQFF; V gene: TRBV11-2; clone size: NA; J gene: TRBJ2-1; D gene: TRBD2
CDR3 DNA: TGTGCCAGCAGCCCCCTCCGGAATGAGCAGTTCTTC; CDR3 protein: CASSPLRNEQFF; V gene: TRBV11-2; clone size: NA; J gene: TRBJ2-1; D gene: NA
CDR3 DNA: TGCAGTTACAGGGAGAACACTGAAGCTTTCTTT; CDR3 protein: CSYRENTEAFF; V gene: TRBV20-1; clone size: NA; J gene: TRBJ1-1; D gene: NA
CDR3 DNA: TGCGCCAGCAGTGAAGGCCTAGCGGGGTGGTACCAAGAGACCCAGTACTTC; CDR3 protein: CASSEGLAGWYQETQYF; V gene: TRBV10-2; clone size: NA; J gene: TRBJ2-5; D gene: TRBD2
CDR3 DNA: TGTGCCAGCTCAGGGACAGGGGGCTTGAAGCAGTTCTTC; CDR3 protein: CASSGTGGLKQFF; V gene: TRBV28; clone size: NA; J gene: TRBJ2-1; D gene: TRBD1
CDR3 DNA: TGTGCCAGTAAACCTATAGCGGGGGGGAATAATGAGCAGTTCTTC; CDR3 protein: CASKPIAGGNNEQFF; V gene: TRBV19; clone size: NA; J gene: TRBJ2-1; D gene: TRBD2
CDR3 DNA: TGTGCCAGCAGTTCTCTGAAAAACAGGGTTTACAATGAGCAGTTCTTC; CDR3 protein: CASSSLKNRVYNEQFF; V gene: TRBV28; clone size: NA; J gene: TRBJ2-1; D gene: NA
CDR3 DNA: TGTGCCAGCCGGGGGGGGCACGAGCAGTACTTC; CDR3 protein: CASRGGHEQYF; V gene: TRBV28; clone size: once; J gene: TRBJ2-7; D gene: TRBD2
CDR3 DNA: TGTGCCAGCAGTCCTCGACGAGGGTCCCGGAGGGGCCTATACAATGAGCAGTTCTTC; CDR3 protein: CASSPRRGSRRGLYNEQFF; V gene: TRBV2; clone size: NA; J gene: TRBJ2-1; D gene: NA
CDR3 DNA: TGTGCCAGTAGTGGTTTATCCGGGAACACTGAAGCTTTCTTT; CDR3 protein: CASSGLSGNTEAFF; V gene: TRBV19; clone size: NA; J gene: TRBJ1-1; D gene: NA
CDR3 DNA: TGTGCCAGCACCGGTGGAGCCGAAGTTCAGGGCTACGAGCAGTACTTC; CDR3 protein: CASTGGAEVQGYEQYF; V gene: TRBV28; clone size: many; J gene: TRBJ2-7; D gene: NA
CDR3 DNA: TGTGCCAGCAGCGTACAATCCGGGTCCTATCCCCATTTT; CDR3 protein: CASSVQSGSYPHF; V gene: TRBV9; clone size: NA; J gene: TRBJ1-3; D gene: NA
CDR3 DNA: TGTGCCAGCTCCCCCGGGGGCTCCTACGAGCAGTACTTC; CDR3 protein: CASSPGGSYEQYF; V gene: TRBV18; clone size: NA; J gene: TRBJ2-7; D gene: NA
CDR3 DNA: TGTGCCAGTAGTCCCGGACAGGGGGCAGATACGCAGTATTTT; CDR3 protein: CASSPGQGADTQYF; V gene: TRBV19; clone size: few; J gene: TRBJ2-3; D gene: TRBD1
CDR3 DNA: TGCGCCAGCAGCTCGCAAGGGGCAGGTACTGAAGCTTTCTTT; CDR3 protein: CASSSQGAGTEAFF; V gene: TRBV5-1; clone size: NA; J gene: TRBJ1-1; D gene: NA
CDR3 DNA: TGTGCCAGCAGCGTAGCGGCCCAGGCCTCCTACGAGCAGTACTTC; CDR3 protein: CASSVAAQASYEQYF; V gene: TRBV9; clone size: NA; J gene: TRBJ2-7; D gene: NA
CDR3 DNA: TGCGCCAGCCTCCTTGGACAGGGGACAGATACGCAGTATTTT; CDR3 protein: CASLLGQGTDTQYF; V gene: TRBV5-1; clone size: NA; J gene: TRBJ2-3; D gene: TRBD1
CDR3 DNA: TGTGCCAGCAGCTTTTCCGGCAGGGCCGGAGGCTACACCTTC; CDR3 protein: CASSFSGRAGGYTF; V gene: TRBV7-2; clone size: NA; J gene: TRBJ1-2; D gene: NA
CDR3 DNA: TGCGCCAGCAGTCGTCAGGGGGAAGGCAATCAGCCCCAGCATTTT; CDR3 protein: CASSRQGEGNQPQHF; V gene: TRBV23-1; clone size: NA; J gene: TRBJ1-5; D gene: TRBD1
CDR3 DNA: TGTGCCACCCAGAGAGGGGGAGGGGAGACCCAGTACTTC; CDR3 protein: CATQRGGGETQYF; V gene: TRBV2; clone size: NA; J gene: TRBJ2-5; D gene: NA
CDR3 DNA: TGCGCCAGCAGCTTGGGGACAGGCGGCAATGAGCAGTTCTTC; CDR3 protein: CASSLGTGGNEQFF; V gene: TRBV5-1; clone size: NA; J gene: TRBJ2-1; D gene: TRBD1
CDR3 DNA: TGTGCCACCAGCTCCGACAGGGGAGGAGGCTACACCTTC; CDR3 protein: CATSSDRGGGYTF; V gene: TRBV24-1; clone size: NA; J gene: TRBJ1-2; D gene: TRBD1
CDR3 DNA: TGTGCCAGCAGCCAACCAGGCCTCCCCTACGAGCAGTACTTC; CDR3 protein: CASSQPGLPYEQYF; V gene: TRBV3-1/TRBV3-2; clone size: once; J gene: TRBJ2-7; D gene: NA
CDR3 DNA: TGTGCTAGCAGCTCCGGCAGGACAGTTAATGAAAAACTGTTTTTT; CDR3 protein: CASSSGRTVNEKLFF; V gene: TRBV7-7; clone size: NA; J gene: TRBJ1-4; D gene: NA
CDR3 DNA: TGTGCCTGGGGCGGTAACTCCTACGAGCAGTACTTC; CDR3 protein: CAWGGNSYEQYF; V gene: TRBV30; clone size: NA; J gene: TRBJ2-7; D gene: NA
CDR3 DNA: TGTGCCAGCCGTGGAGGAGGCCACTCTGGAAACACCATATATTTT; CDR3 protein: CASRGGGHSGNTIYF; V gene: TRBV6-8; clone size: few; J gene: TRBJ1-3; D gene: NA
CDR3 DNA: TGTGCCAGCAGCCAAGTCCCTAACATCGGACTTCAGGAATTT; CDR3 protein: CASSQVPNIGLQEF; V gene: TRBV3-1/TRBV3-2; clone size: NA; J gene: TRBJ1-1; D gene: NA
CDR3 DNA: TGTGCCAGTTCGACTAGCGGGTTTTACAATGAGCAGTTCTTC; CDR3 protein: CASSTSGFYNEQFF; V gene: TRBV19; clone size: NA; J gene: TRBJ2-1; D gene: TRBD2
CDR3 DNA: TGCGCCAGCAGCTTGTCGCCTGCGCGGGCATCTAGCACAGATACGCAGTATTTT; CDR3 protein: CASSLSPARASSTDTQYF; V gene: TRBV5-1; clone size: NA; J gene: TRBJ2-3; D gene: NA
CDR3 DNA: TGTGCCAGCAGCTTAAGCGGCAGGGCAGGAAACACCATATATTTT; CDR3 protein: CASSLSGRAGNTIYF; V gene: TRBV7-3; clone size: NA; J gene: TRBJ1-3; D gene: NA
CDR3 DNA: TGCAGCGTACGACAGTCTGGTCAAAACATTCAGTACTTC; CDR3 protein: CSVRQSGQNIQYF; V gene: TRBV29-1; clone size: NA; J gene: TRBJ2-4; D gene: NA
CDR3 DNA: TGTGCCTGGAGTGCCCCCCGGTCCGAGGTTGGAAGCAATCAGCCCCAGCATTTT; CDR3 protein: CAWSAPRSEVGSNQPQHF; V gene: TRBV30; clone size: once; J gene: TRBJ1-5; D gene: NA
CDR3 DNA: TGTGCCCGGAGGATCGAGAGGGATAATCAGCCCCAGCATTTT; CDR3 protein: CARRIERDNQPQHF; V gene: TRBV25-1; clone size: NA; J gene: TRBJ1-5; D gene: NA
CDR3 DNA: TGCGCCAGCAGCCAAGACCGACAGGCCTATCAGCCCCAGCATTTT; CDR3 protein: CASSQDRQAYQPQHF; V gene: TRBV4-3; clone size: NA; J gene: TRBJ1-5; D gene: NA
CDR3 DNA: TGTGCCACCAGCCCGGGACAGGGGATGGTCTATGAGCAGTTCTTC; CDR3 protein: CATSPGQGMVYEQFF; V gene: TRBV24-1; clone size: NA; J gene: TRBJ2-1; D gene: TRBD1
CDR3 DNA: TGTGCCAGCAGCTTGGACAGAAGCTCCTACGAGCAGTACTTC; CDR3 protein: CASSLDRSSYEQYF; V gene: TRBV7-9; clone size: once; J gene: TRBJ2-7; D gene: NA
CDR3 DNA: TGCGCCAGCAGCCAAGAATCAGGGACTTATAATTCACCCCTCCACTTT; CDR3 protein: CASSQESGTYNSPLHF; V gene: TRBV4-1; clone size: once; J gene: TRBJ1-6; D gene: NA
CDR3 DNA: TGTGCCAGCAGTTTTCGGTCCGTCTCTTACTACGAGCAGTACTTC; CDR3 protein: CASSFRSVSYYEQYF; V gene: TRBV28; clone size: NA; J gene: TRBJ2-7; D gene: NA
CDR3 DNA: TGTGCCAGCAGCCTTCGACTCTTTAGCTCCTACAATGAGCAGTTCTTC; CDR3 protein: CASSLRLFSSYNEQFF; V gene: TRBV14; clone size: NA; J gene: TRBJ2-1; D gene: NA
CDR3 DNA: TGTGCCAGCAGCTTACTAACGAATCTGGATACGCAGTATTTT; CDR3 protein: CASSLLTNLDTQYF; V gene: TRBV11-2; clone size: few; J gene: TRBJ2-3; D gene: NA
CDR3 DNA: TGTGCCGGAGTTGAAGGGGCAAATCCCGCGAACACTGAAGCTTTCTTT; CDR3 protein: CAGVEGANPANTEAFF; V gene: TRBV15; clone size: NA; J gene: TRBJ1-1; D gene: NA
CDR3 DNA: TGTGCCCTGGATATTAGCGGGAACTATGGCTACACCTTC; CDR3 protein: CALDISGNYGYTF; V gene: TRBV30; clone size: once; J gene: TRBJ1-2; D gene: NA
CDR3 DNA: TGCGCCAGCAGTGATCAGGGGCGCTCCTACGAGCAGTACTTC; CDR3 protein: CASSDQGRSYEQYF; V gene: TRBV10-1; clone size: few; J gene: TRBJ2-7; D gene: NA
CDR3 DNA: TGTGCCAGCAGCAACCACAGGGAGTCTGAAGCTTTCTTT; CDR3 protein: CASSNHRESEAFF; V gene: TRBV7-3; clone size: NA; J gene: TRBJ1-1; D gene: NA
CDR3 DNA: TGCGCCAGCAGCCAAGATCCCCCCCCTAGCGGATCCTACAATGAGCAGTTCTTC; CDR3 protein: CASSQDPPPSGSYNEQFF; V gene: TRBV4-1; clone size: NA; J gene: TRBJ2-1; D gene: TRBD2
CDR3 DNA: TGTGCCAGCAGGGAGAGGGTCCTAGCGGGGGGAAAGTTTGACTACGAGCAGTACTTC; CDR3 protein: CASRERVLAGGKFDYEQYF; V gene: TRBV28; clone size: NA; J gene: TRBJ2-7; D gene: TRBD2
CDR3 DNA: TGTGCCAGCAGTTTCCCTGGCAGGGAGGGGTCTGAAGCTTTCTTT; CDR3 protein: CASSFPGREGSEAFF; V gene: TRBV28; clone size: NA; J gene: TRBJ1-1; D gene: NA
CDR3 DNA: TGTGCCACCAGTAACGTCAGGACTAGCTTTGATACGCAGTATTTT; CDR3 protein: CATSNVRTSFDTQYF; V gene: TRBV24-1; clone size: NA; J gene: TRBJ2-3; D gene: TRBD2